Detailed here is one TCR beta chain. The data belong to a study of control samples from healthy donors and cancer patients. Method: immunoSEQ multiplex PCR; TCRdb's copy keeps in-frame clones and lacks some. The sample carries fewer than 95,000 clones, about 83% recorded once. This TCR came from a woman in her thirties or forties in good health. The specimen sequenced was blood.

The chain's CDR3 is CAWSPPWAHSYNSPLHF. CDR3 sequence (DNA): TGTGCCTGGAGTCCTCCCTGGGCGCACTCCTATAATTCACCCCTCCACTTT. The gene calls are TRBV30 and TRBJ1-6; D unclear. This CDR3 comprises 17 residues. Germline assignment: CDR1 GTSNPN and CDR2 SVGIG (reference sequence). The V and J ends lost 2 bases and 0 bases respectively, with 14 bases between them.